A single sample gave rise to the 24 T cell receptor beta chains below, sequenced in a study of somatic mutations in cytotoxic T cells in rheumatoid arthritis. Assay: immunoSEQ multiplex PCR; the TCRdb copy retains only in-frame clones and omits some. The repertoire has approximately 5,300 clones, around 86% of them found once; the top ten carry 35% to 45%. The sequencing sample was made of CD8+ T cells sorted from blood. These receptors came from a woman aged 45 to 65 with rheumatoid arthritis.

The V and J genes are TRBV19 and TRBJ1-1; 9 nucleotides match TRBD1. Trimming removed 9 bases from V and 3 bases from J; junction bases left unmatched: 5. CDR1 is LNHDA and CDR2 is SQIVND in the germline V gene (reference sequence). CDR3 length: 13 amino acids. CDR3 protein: CASYGTGYTEAFF. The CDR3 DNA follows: TGTGCCAGCTACGGGACAGGGTACACTGAAGCTTTCTTT.

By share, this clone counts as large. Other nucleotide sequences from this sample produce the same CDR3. CDR3 coding DNA: TGCGCCAGCAGCCAGGGCACAGGGGTCAATCAGCCCCAGCATTTT. Amino acid sequence: CASSQGTGVNQPQHF. This chain joins TRBV4-1 and TRBJ1-5; TRBD1 matches 7 bases. V shed 3 bases, J shed 3 bases, and the junction held 5 bases outside the gene matches. The CDR3 sequence is 15 residues long. Germline V gives CDR1 MGHRA, CDR2 YSYEKL.

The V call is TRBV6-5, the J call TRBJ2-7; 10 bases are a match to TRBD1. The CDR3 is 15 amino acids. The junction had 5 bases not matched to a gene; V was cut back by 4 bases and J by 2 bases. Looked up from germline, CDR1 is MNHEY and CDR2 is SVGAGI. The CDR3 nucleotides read TGTGCCAGCAGTTCGCAGGGACAGGGGACCTACGAGCAGTACTTC. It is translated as CASSSQGQGTYEQYF.

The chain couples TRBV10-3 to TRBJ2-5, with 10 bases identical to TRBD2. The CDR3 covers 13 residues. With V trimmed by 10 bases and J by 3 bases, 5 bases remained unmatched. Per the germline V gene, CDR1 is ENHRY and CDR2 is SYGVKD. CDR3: CATGGTSEETQYF. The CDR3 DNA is TGTGCCACCGGAGGGACTAGCGAAGAGACCCAGTACTTC.

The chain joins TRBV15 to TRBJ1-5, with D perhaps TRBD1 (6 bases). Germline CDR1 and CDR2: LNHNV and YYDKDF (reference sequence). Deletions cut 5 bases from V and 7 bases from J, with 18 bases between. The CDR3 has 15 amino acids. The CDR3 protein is CATSGLGGAEQPQHF. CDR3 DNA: TGTGCCACCAGCGGCCTAGGGGGGGCCGAACAGCCCCAGCATTTT.

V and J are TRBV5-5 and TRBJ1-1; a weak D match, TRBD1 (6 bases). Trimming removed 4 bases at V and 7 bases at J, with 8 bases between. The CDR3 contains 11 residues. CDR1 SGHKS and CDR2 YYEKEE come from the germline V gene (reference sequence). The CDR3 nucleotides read TGTGCCAGCAGCGGGGGCGGTGAAGCTTTCTTT. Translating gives CASSGGGEAFF.

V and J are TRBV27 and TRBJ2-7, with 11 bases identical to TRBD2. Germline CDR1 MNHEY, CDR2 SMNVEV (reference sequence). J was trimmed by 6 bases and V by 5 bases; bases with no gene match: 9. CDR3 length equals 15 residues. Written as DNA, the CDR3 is TGTGCCAGCAGTCTGGCGACTAGCGGGGCAACCGAGCAGTACTTC. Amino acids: CASSLATSGATEQYF.

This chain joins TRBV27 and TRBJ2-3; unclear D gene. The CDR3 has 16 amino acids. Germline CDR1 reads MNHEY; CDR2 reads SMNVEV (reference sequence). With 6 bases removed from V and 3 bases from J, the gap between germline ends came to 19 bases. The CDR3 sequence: CASRFSPNYFTDTQYF. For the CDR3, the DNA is TGTGCCAGCAGATTCTCACCTAACTACTTTACAGATACGCAGTATTTT.

For the CDR3, the DNA is TGCGCCAGCAGTTTCAGGGGTCAGGGACCAGATACGCAGTATTTT. Residues: CASSFRGQGPDTQYF. The rearrangement uses TRBV4-1 and TRBJ2-3, with D perhaps matching TRBD1 (6 bases). Trimming took off 6 bases at V and 4 bases at J, with 17 bases between the two ends. Per germline, CDR1 MGHRA and CDR2 YSYEKL. CDR3 size: 15 residues.

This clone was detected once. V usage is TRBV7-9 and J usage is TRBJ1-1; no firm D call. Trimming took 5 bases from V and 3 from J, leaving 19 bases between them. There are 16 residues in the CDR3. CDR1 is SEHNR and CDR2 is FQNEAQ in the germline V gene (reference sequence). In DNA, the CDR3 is TGTGCCAGCAGCGTCGGGTCGGAGGTTTGGGACACTGAAGCTTTCTTT. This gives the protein CASSVGSEVWDTEAFF.

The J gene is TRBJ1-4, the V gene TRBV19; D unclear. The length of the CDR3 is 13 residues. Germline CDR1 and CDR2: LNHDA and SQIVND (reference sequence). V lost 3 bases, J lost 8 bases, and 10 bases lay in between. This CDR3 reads CASSIFRGEKLFF. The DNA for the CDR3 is TGTGCCAGTAGTATCTTTCGAGGAGAAAAACTGTTTTTT.

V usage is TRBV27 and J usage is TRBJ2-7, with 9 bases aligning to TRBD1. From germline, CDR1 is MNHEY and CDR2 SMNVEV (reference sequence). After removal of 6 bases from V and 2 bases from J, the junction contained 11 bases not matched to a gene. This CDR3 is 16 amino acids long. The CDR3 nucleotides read TGTGCCAGCAGAATAAACCGGGACAGGGAAACCTACGAGCAGTACTTC. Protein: CASRINRDRETYEQYF.

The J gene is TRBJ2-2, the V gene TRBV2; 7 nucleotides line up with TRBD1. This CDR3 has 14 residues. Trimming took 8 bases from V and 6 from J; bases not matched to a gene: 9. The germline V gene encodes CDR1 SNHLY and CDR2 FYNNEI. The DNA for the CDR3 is TGTGCCAGCGAAGACAGGGCGGCTCCCGGGGAGCTGTTTTTT. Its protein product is CASEDRAAPGELFF. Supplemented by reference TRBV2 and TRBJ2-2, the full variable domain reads EPEVTQTPSHQVTQMGQEVILRCVPISNHLYFYWYRQILGQKVEFLVSFYNNEISEKSEIFDDQFSVERPDGSNFTLKIRSTKLEDSAMYFCASEDRAAPGELFFGEGSRLTVL.

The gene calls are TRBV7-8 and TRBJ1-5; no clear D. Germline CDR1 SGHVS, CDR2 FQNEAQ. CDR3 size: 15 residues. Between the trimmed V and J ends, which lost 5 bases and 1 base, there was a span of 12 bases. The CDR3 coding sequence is TGTGCCAGCAGCACTGGAGTATCCAGCAATCAGCCCCAGCATTTT. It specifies CASSTGVSSNQPQHF.

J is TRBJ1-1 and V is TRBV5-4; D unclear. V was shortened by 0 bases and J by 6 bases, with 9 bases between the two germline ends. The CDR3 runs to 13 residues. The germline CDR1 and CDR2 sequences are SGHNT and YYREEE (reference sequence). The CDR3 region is CASSLDGSPEAFF. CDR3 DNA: TGTGCCAGCAGCTTGGATGGGAGCCCTGAAGCTTTCTTT.

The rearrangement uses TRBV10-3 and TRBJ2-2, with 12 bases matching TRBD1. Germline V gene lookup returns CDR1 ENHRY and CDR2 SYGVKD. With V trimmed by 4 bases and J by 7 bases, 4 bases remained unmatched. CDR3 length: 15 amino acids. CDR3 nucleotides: TGTGCCATCAGTGGGGGACAGGGGGCTAACGGGGAGCTGTTTTTT. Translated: CAISGGQGANGELFF.

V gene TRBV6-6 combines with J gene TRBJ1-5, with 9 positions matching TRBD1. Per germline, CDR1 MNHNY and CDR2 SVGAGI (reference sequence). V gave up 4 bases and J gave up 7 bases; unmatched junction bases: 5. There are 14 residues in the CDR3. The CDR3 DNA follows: TGTGCCAGCAGTTGGGGACAGGGACAACAGCCCCAGCATTTT. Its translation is CASSWGQGQQPQHF.

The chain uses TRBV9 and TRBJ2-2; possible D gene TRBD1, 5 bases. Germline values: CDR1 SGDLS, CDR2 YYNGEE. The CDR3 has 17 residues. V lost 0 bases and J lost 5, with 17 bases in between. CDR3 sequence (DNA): TGTGCCAGCAGCGTAGAGTCCCAGGGCCTGGGAACCGGGGAGCTGTTTTTT. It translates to CASSVESQGLGTGELFF.

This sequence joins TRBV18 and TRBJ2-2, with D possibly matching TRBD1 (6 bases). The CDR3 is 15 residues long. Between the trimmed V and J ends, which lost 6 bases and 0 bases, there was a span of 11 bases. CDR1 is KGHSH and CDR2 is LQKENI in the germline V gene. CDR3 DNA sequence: TGTGCCAGCTCGGCCGGACAGCCGAACACCGGGGAGCTGTTTTTT. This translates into CASSAGQPNTGELFF.

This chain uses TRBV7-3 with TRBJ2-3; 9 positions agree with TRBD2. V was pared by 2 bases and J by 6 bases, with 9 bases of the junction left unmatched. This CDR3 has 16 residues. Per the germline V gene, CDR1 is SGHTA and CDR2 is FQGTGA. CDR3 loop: CASSLGVKAGGDTQYF. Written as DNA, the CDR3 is TGTGCCAGCAGCTTAGGAGTCAAGGCGGGGGGGGATACGCAGTATTTT. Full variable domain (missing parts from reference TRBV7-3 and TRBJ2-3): GAGVSQTPSNKVTEKGKYVELRCDPISGHTALYWYRQSLGQGPEFLIYFQGTGAADDSGLPNDRFFAVRPEGSVSTLKIQRTERGDSAVYLCASSLGVKAGGDTQYFGPGTRLTVL.

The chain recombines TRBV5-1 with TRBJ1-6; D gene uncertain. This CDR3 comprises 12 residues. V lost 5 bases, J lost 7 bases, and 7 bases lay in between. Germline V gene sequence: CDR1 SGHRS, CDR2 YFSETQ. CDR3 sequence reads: CASRALNSPLHF. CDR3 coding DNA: TGCGCCAGCAGAGCGCTCAATTCACCCCTCCACTTT.

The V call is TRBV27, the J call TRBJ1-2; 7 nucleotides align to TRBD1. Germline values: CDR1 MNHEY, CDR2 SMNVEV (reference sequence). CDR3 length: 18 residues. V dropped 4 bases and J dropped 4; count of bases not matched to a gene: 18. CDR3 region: CASSSRWGAVDRAYGYTF. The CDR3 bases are TGTGCCAGCAGTTCCCGGTGGGGGGCCGTCGACAGGGCCTATGGCTACACCTTC.

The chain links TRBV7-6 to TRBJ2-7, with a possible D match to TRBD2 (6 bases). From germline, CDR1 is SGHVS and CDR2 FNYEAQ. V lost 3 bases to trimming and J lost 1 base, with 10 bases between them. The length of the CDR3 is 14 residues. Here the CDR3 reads CASSFSGGSYEQYF. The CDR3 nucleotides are TGTGCCAGCAGCTTCTCCGGAGGGTCCTACGAGCAGTACTTC.

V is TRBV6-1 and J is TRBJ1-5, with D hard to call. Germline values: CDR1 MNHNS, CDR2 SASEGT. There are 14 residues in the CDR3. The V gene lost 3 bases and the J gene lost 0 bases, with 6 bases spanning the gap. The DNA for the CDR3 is TGTGCCAGCAGTGACGGTTATAGCAATCAGCCCCAGCATTTT. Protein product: CASSDGYSNQPQHF.